This T cell receptor (beta chain) was recorded in a study of control samples from healthy donors and cancer patients (TCRdb year 2020). Concerning this clone: The target of this receptor is not known. No much larger clone is present one base from it, and per-base qualities are unavailable.

The method behind the library was the immunoSEQ multiplex PCR assay. TCRdb took this table from immuneACCESS and kept in-frame rearrangements with V and J called. Such tables lack part of the clones; where checked against another copy, unresolved V genes explain under half of the gap, and the rest is unexplained. The sample includes roughly 120,000 clones, with approximately 89% observed a single time. The top ten clonotypes cover 3.4% of the sample. The source is a man aged 35-49 years in good health. The sequenced material came from blood.

The encoded CDR3 is CASSSNVRGEETQYF. The bases are TGTGCCAGCTCATCCAACGTCAGGGGCGAGGAGACCCAGTACTTC. The sequence joins TRBV18 to TRBJ2-5, and possibly TRBD1, on 6 matching bases. V loses 5 bases of germline sequence and J loses 5 bases, and the interval between the two ends is 18 bases. Its CDR3 holds 15 amino acids, cysteine through phenylalanine. Only the CDR3 DNA is retained, 45 bases long and in frame from the first base. As encoded in the germline V gene, CDR1 is KGHSH while CDR2 is LQKENI.